This T cell receptor beta chain was identified in a study of control samples from healthy donors and cancer patients. Looked up from germline, CDR1 is SGHNT and CDR2 is YYREEE (reference sequence). V was clipped by 3 bases and J by 7 bases, with 13 bases between them. The CDR3 has 14 residues. Some clones are missing from TCRdb's copy, which holds only in-frame ones; the method was immunoSEQ multiplex PCR. This sample has around 50,000 clones, with approximately 95% found just once. The sequenced sample was blood. V usage is TRBV5-4 and J usage is TRBJ2-2; TRBD2 might be the D (5 bases). The origin of this receptor is a man aged 30-40 years in good health. CDR3 protein: CASSSLALGGELFF. For the CDR3, the DNA is TGTGCCAGCAGCTCCCTAGCCTTAGGCGGGGAGCTGTTTTTT.